This T cell receptor beta chain was captured in a study of CD8 T cells in ankylosing spondylitis. Findings of the study overall: Ankylosing spondylitis blood appeared to be characterized by a TCR beta motif of roughly eight highly homologous variants.

With regard to this clonotype: Antigen: not known.

The CDR3 totals 16 residues. The germline gives CDR1 MNHEY, CDR2 SVGEGT. Trimming left V 2 bases short and J 2 bases short, with 13 bases between. TCRdb independently ran MiXCR on the 5' RACE reads; one entry per CDR3 protein. The sample records fewer than 400,000 distinct CDR3 sequences, about 20% being singletons. The V and J genes are TRBV6-2 or TRBV6-3 and TRBJ2-1, with D possibly TRBD2 on 5 matching bases. Source material: blood, either unsorted or a sorted T cell fraction (not recorded which). The sequence was collected from a male donor with ankylosing spondylitis. The CDR3 loop is CASSYEGGVPYNEQFF. The CDR3 DNA reads TGTGCCAGCAGTTACGAGGGCGGAGTTCCCTACAATGAGCAGTTCTTC.